The T cell receptor beta chain described here comes from a study of beta chain features in type 1 diabetes. On the study more broadly: Cell yields, age and gender were similar between patients and healthy donors. Examination covered some 99,000,000 sorted cells spanning all samples.

Germline V gene sequence: CDR1 SGHRS, CDR2 YFSETQ. The CDR3 has 18 residues. The V segment lost 4 bases and the J segment 9 bases; nucleotides outside the gene matches: 23. The isolated RNA, all of it, was reverse transcribed, so expressed TCRB transcripts were what got sequenced. TCRdb's table, derived via immunoSEQ multiplex PCR, lists solely in-frame clones and lacks some. The sample has 600,000 to 650,000 clones, around 15% seen once. Points from the study as a whole: VDJ junctions from patients with type 1 diabetes contained fewer insertions and more deletions. Possibly, sequencing cDNA over-represented cells that had high TCR expression levels.

A few counts support this clone. Its antigen remains unknown. Sequencing was carried out using naive CD4+ T cells from blood. This sequence was found in a man between 18 and 35 years old in good health. V is TRBV5-1 and J is TRBJ2-5; 8 bases align to TRBD2. CDR3 nucleotide sequence: TGCGCCAGCAGCACCGGACTAGCTGCGGGCCGGTTTGGGGTCGCCCAGTACTTC. Translated, it gives CASSTGLAAGRFGVAQYF. The variable domain in full, completed from reference TRBV5-1 and TRBJ2-5, reads KAGVTQTPRYLIKTRGQQVTLSCSPISGHRSVSWYQQTPGQGLQFLFEYFSETQRNKGNFPGRFSGRQFSNSRSEMNVSTLELGDSALYLCASSTGLAAGRFGVAQYFGPGTRLLVL.